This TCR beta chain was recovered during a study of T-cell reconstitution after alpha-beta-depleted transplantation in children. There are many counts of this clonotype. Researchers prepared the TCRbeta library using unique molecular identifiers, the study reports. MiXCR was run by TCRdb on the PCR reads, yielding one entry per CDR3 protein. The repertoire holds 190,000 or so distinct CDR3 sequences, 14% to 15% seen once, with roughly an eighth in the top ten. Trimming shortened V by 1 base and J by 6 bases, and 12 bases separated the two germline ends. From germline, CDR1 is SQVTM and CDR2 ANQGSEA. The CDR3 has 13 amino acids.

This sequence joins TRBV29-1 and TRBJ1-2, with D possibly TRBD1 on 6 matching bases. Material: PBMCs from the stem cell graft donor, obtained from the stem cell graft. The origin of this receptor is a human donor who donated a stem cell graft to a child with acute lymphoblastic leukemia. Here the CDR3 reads CSVEGRGGNGYTF. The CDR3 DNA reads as TGCAGCGTTGAAGGCCGGGGGGGCAATGGCTACACCTTC.